The 6 T cell receptor beta chains below all came from one sample that was sequenced in a study of T cells in Graves' hyperthyroidism and ophthalmopathy. Amplified TCR beta CDR3 regions came from RNA transcripts. The HTBI primer set was used in a first-round RT-PCR of the TCR CDR3. TCRdb used MiXCR to reprocess the multiplex PCR reads, holding one entry per CDR3 protein. The data hold 660,000 or so distinct CDR3 sequences, with 20% to 25% observed a single time. Sequencing input: blood. These receptors originate from a man aged 25 to 45 with Graves' ophthalmopathy.

A few counts support this clonotype. This chain joins TRBV18 and TRBJ1-1; D is perhaps TRBD1 (5 bases). This CDR3 comprises 15 residues. Trimming stripped 2 bases from V and 4 bases from J, with 14 bases between. The germline gives CDR1 KGHSH, CDR2 LQKENI. The CDR3 region is CASSPGRARGTEAFF. The CDR3 nucleotides are TGTGCCAGCTCACCAGGCAGGGCTCGAGGCACTGAAGCTTTCTTT.

This chain connects TRBV6-1 to TRBJ2-1; TRBD2 might be the D (5 bases). The CDR3 has 13 amino acids. Trimming left V 11 bases short and J 7 bases short, with 18 bases between. The germline V gene encodes CDR1 MNHNS and CDR2 SASEGT. For the CDR3, the DNA is TGTGCCCTTAGCCTCGGGTCGGGGAATGAGCAGTTCTTC. This sequence encodes CALSLGSGNEQFF.

There are a few counts of this clonotype. This chain links TRBV2 with TRBJ1-4; D is possibly TRBD1 (6 bases). The CDR3 runs to 14 residues. The V and J ends lost 6 bases and 6 bases respectively, with 14 bases between them. Germline CDR1 and CDR2: SNHLY and FYNNEI. The CDR3 sequence is CASRNRVGDEKLFF. CDR3 nucleotides: TGTGCCAGCAGAAACAGGGTGGGGGATGAAAAACTGTTTTTT.

This clonotype was seen more than once but under ten times. The chain carries TRBV7-9 and TRBJ1-5; D uncertain. CDR3 length equals 14 residues. The V gene lost 4 bases and the J gene lost 2 bases, with 9 bases spanning the gap. The germline V gene encodes CDR1 SEHNR and CDR2 FQNEAQ (reference sequence). The CDR3 spells CASSSGAGNQPQHF. CDR3 DNA: TGTGCCAGCAGCTCGGGCGCAGGCAATCAGCCCCAGCATTTT.

This clonotype came up a few times. The chain uses TRBV3-1 and TRBJ2-3; D is ambiguous. The V gene's germline CDR1 is LGHDT and CDR2 YNNKEL (reference sequence). V was clipped by 3 bases and J by 3 bases, with 10 bases between them. The CDR3 consists of 14 residues. The CDR3 here is CASSHEDATDTQYF. In DNA, the CDR3 is TGTGCCAGCAGCCACGAGGATGCTACAGATACGCAGTATTTT.

This clonotype was seen more than once but under ten times. The chain couples TRBV5-6 to TRBJ2-3; D gene uncertain. The CDR3 totals 15 residues. The germline CDR1 and CDR2 sequences are SGHDT and YYEEEE. Trimming removed 4 bases at V and 0 bases at J, with 12 bases between. The CDR3 loop reads CASSHMQESTDTQYF. The DNA for the CDR3 is TGTGCCAGCAGCCATATGCAGGAGAGCACAGATACGCAGTATTTT.